The 22 T cell receptor beta chains below all came from one sample that was sequenced in a study of breast tumors, draining lymph nodes, adjacent tissues. TCRdb passed the multiplex PCR reads through MiXCR, listing each CDR3 protein once. The profile shows approximately 230,000 distinct CDR3 sequences, less than 40% of them singletons. Samples came from axillary lymph nodes draining the breast cancer. The source material was axillary lymph node tissue. The source of these receptors is a female donor with breast cancer. Some clones in this sample may be carry-over from other donors' samples.

This clonotype was seen repeatedly, ten times or more. The chain is built from TRBV24-1 and TRBJ1-5, with D tentatively TRBD1 (6 bases). The CDR3 sequence is 15 residues long. Trimming cost V 6 bases and J 3 bases, with 14 bases left between them. Germline CDR1 reads KGHDR; CDR2 reads SFDVKD. The CDR3 DNA reads as TGTGCCACCAGTCCCGGGACATCCTACAATCAGCCCCAGCATTTT. Residues: CATSPGTSYNQPQHF.

The chain is built from TRBV7-3 and TRBJ2-2; 9 bases are shared with TRBD2. The J segment lost 3 bases and the V segment lost 5 bases, leaving 7 bases of the junction unmatched. CDR1 SGHTA and CDR2 FQGTGA come from the germline V gene. The CDR3 has 16 residues. Here the CDR3 reads CASSPTGLADTGELFF. CDR3 DNA: TGTGCCAGCAGCCCGACGGGACTAGCTGACACCGGGGAGCTGTTTTTT.

This clonotype was counted at least ten times. A read error may explain this, as a much larger clone is one base away. The CDR3 DNA sequence: TGTGCCAGCAGGACAGCCAGATCCGGGGCCAACGTCCTGCCTTTC. Protein sequence: CASRTARSGANVLPF. The chain carries TRBV7-9 and TRBJ2-6, with D tentatively TRBD1 or TRBD2 (5 bases each). Germline assignment: CDR1 SEHNR and CDR2 FQNEAQ (reference sequence). CDR3 size: 15 residues.

This clonotype was seen ten or more times. The J gene is TRBJ2-1, the V gene TRBV9; 10 nucleotides match TRBD1. The ends lost 3 bases at V and 7 bases at J; junction bases unmatched: 16. Germline-derived CDR1 and CDR2 are SGDLS and YYNGEE. This CDR3 has 18 residues. The CDR3 bases are TGTGCCAGCAGCGAAGGGTTCAGGGGACAGGGGACGTTGAATGAGCAGTTCTTC. As protein: CASSEGFRGQGTLNEQFF.

Many counts were recorded for this clonotype. The chain couples TRBV20-1 to TRBJ2-1, with D perhaps matching TRBD2 (7 bases). V lost 1 base, J lost 3 bases, and 10 bases lay in between. CDR3 size: 14 residues. CDR1 is DFQATT, CDR2 SNEGSKA, per germline (reference sequence). The CDR3 DNA reads TGCAGTGCTAGAGCGGGGGGCCACTACAATGAGCAGTTCTTC. This codes for CSARAGGHYNEQFF.

Regarding this clonotype: With a much larger clone just one base away, this may be a read error. The genes are TRBV20-1 and TRBJ1-2; D unclear. The CDR3 runs 12 residues. Germline V gene data show CDR1 as DFQATT and CDR2 as SNEGSKA (reference sequence). In DNA, the CDR3 is TGCAGTGCTAGAGACGCAGGATATGGCTCCACCTTC. It is translated as CSARDAGYGSTF.

CDR3 protein: CSARGRRANEKLFF. CDR3 in DNA: TGCAGTGCTAGAGGGAGGAGAGCTAATGAAAAACTGTTTTTT. This rearrangement joins TRBV20-1 to TRBJ1-4; D unclear. This CDR3 spans 14 amino acids. V was pared by 1 base and J by 3 bases, with 9 bases between. Per germline, CDR1 DFQATT and CDR2 SNEGSKA (reference sequence).

This clonotype was counted many times. The chain uses TRBV2 and TRBJ2-5; 13 positions agree with TRBD2. Germline loops: CDR1 SNHLY, CDR2 FYNNEI. The CDR3 is made up of 15 amino acids. Unmatched junction bases numbered 8, after V lost 6 bases and J lost 7 bases. As DNA, the CDR3 is TGTGCCAGCAGCGGACTAGCGGGGGTGATGGGGACCCAGTACTTC. Translation gives CASSGLAGVMGTQYF.

CDR3 DNA sequence: TGTGCCAGCAGCGAAACCGGGACATCCCAGCATTTT. This gives the protein CASSETGTSQHF. V gene TRBV6-6 combines with J gene TRBJ1-5; possible D gene TRBD1, 6 bases. The length of the CDR3 is 12 residues. Trimming cost V 6 bases and J 11 bases, with 14 bases left between them. Looked up from germline, CDR1 is MNHNY and CDR2 is SVGAGI (reference sequence).

Note on this clonotype: The CDR3 end shows no conserved phenylalanine or tryptophan, and so a read error is likely. Because the CDR3's place on the DNA is in doubt, the DNA is left out and the CDR3 is given as listed by TCRdb. V gene TRBV20-1 combines with J gene TRBJ1-5; TRBD1, the D gene given by the table, was not confirmed from the DNA. The CDR3 is 9 residues long, ends included. Germline values: CDR1 DFQATT, CDR2 SNEGSKA (reference sequence). CDR3 sequence: CSARDPGQL.

The chain employs TRBV2 and TRBJ2-5; tentative D call: TRBD1 (6 bases). The CDR3 is made up of 14 amino acids. Germline V gives CDR1 SNHLY, CDR2 FYNNEI. The V gene lost 6 bases and the J gene lost 5 bases, with 16 bases spanning the gap. Here the CDR3 DNA reads TGTGCCAGCAGAAAAACAGGGCGGGCGGAGACCCAGTACTTC. Protein: CASRKTGRAETQYF.

At least ten counts were recorded for this clonotype. The genes are TRBV5-1 and TRBJ2-3, with 12 bases that match TRBD2. Germline CDR1 SGHRS, CDR2 YFSETQ. V dropped 0 bases and J dropped 2; count of bases not matched to a gene: 7. This CDR3 contains 18 residues. CDR3 loop: CASSLGLAGGSHTDTQYF. CDR3 DNA sequence: TGCGCCAGCAGCTTGGGGCTAGCGGGGGGGTCTCACACAGATACGCAGTATTTT. The entire variable domain, with the rest obtained from reference TRBV5-1 and TRBJ2-3, is as follows: KAGVTQTPRYLIKTRGQQVTLSCSPISGHRSVSWYQQTPGQGLQFLFEYFSETQRNKGNFPGRFSGRQFSNSRSEMNVSTLELGDSALYLCASSLGLAGGSHTDTQYFGPGTRLTVL.

Remarks on this clonotype: One end of the junction varies from germline; a read error may be responsible. The chain employs TRBV12-3 or TRBV12-4 and TRBJ2-5; D gene unclear. The CDR3 is made up of 12 amino acids. CDR3 in amino acids: CAGSPSTGTQYF. CDR3 coding DNA: TGTGCCGGCAGTCCATCAACCGGGACCCAGTACTTC.

This clonotype was picked up many times. The chain couples TRBV5-1 to TRBJ2-1, with D perhaps TRBD1 (6 bases). This CDR3 spans 18 amino acids. Per germline, CDR1 SGHRS and CDR2 YFSETQ. The V end lost 4 bases, the J end lost 1 base, and 21 bases lay between the germline ends. The CDR3 loop is CASSVTVQGVSSYNEQFF. CDR3 coding DNA: TGCGCCAGCAGCGTAACCGTACAGGGAGTAAGTTCCTACAATGAGCAGTTCTTC.

The CDR3 spells CASSMSGQGIYEQYF. The CDR3 bases are TGTGCCAGTAGTATGTCGGGACAGGGGATATACGAGCAGTACTTC. The V and J genes are TRBV19 and TRBJ2-5; the match to TRBD1 covers 10 bases. The DNA end is a closer match to TRBJ2-7, so the J assignment may be wrong. In germline, CDR1 is LNHDA, CDR2 SQIVND (reference sequence). This CDR3 comprises 15 residues.

The chain joins TRBV12-3 or TRBV12-4 to TRBJ2-3; D is possibly TRBD1 or TRBD2 (5 bases each). This CDR3 is 16 amino acids long. Trimming took 0 bases from V and 2 from J, leaving 12 bases between them. DNA for the CDR3: TGTGCCAGCAGTTTAGCTGGGGGTCTCCTCACAGATACGCAGTATTTT. Amino acids: CASSLAGGLLTDTQYF.

This clonotype was picked up many times. V is TRBV4-2 and J is TRBJ2-3; 11 bases are a match to TRBD2. The germline V gene encodes CDR1 LGHNA and CDR2 YNFKEQ. This CDR3 contains 16 residues. Trimming took 2 bases from V and 4 from J; bases not matched to a gene: 5. DNA for the CDR3: TGTGCCAGCAGCCAAACTAGCGGGAGTCGAGCAGATACGCAGTATTTT. Residues: CASSQTSGSRADTQYF.

This clonotype showed up many times. The chain uses TRBV6-2 or TRBV6-3 and TRBJ1-2; possibly TRBD1 for D (6 bases). CDR1 and CDR2 from the germline V gene are MNHEY and SVGEGT. Trimming cost V 4 bases and J 9 bases, with 18 bases left between them. CDR3 length equals 14 residues. The CDR3 DNA reads as TGTGCCAGCAGTTCCCAGAGGGGGAGGGAAAGCTACACCTTC. Translated, it gives CASSSQRGRESYTF.

At least ten counts were recorded for this clonotype. The chain has TRBV28 and TRBJ2-7, with D unclear. CDR3 length equals 11 residues. Per germline, CDR1 MDHEN and CDR2 SYDVKM. V dropped 5 bases and J dropped 8 bases, with 10 bases sitting between them. The CDR3 spells CASSPRTQQYF. In DNA form, the CDR3 reads TGTGCCAGCAGTCCCCGTACGCAGCAGTACTTC.

This clonotype was counted ten times or more. The rearrangement joins TRBV13 to TRBJ2-5; the D is unclear. Trimming took 1 base from V and 3 from J, leaving 6 bases between them. The CDR3 runs to 13 residues. From germline, CDR1 is PRHDT and CDR2 FYEKMQ (reference sequence). In DNA form, the CDR3 reads TGTGCCAGCAGCTTAGACTCAAAAGAGACCCAGTACTTC. Protein: CASSLDSKETQYF.

This clonotype appeared once. J is TRBJ2-3 and V is TRBV20-1; no firm D call. The CDR3 runs 13 residues. CDR1 is DFQATT and CDR2 is SNEGSKA in the germline V gene (reference sequence). Between the trimmed V and J ends, which lost 0 bases and 6 bases, there was a span of 10 bases. Here the CDR3 reads CSAREGSLDTQYF. Here the CDR3 DNA reads TGCAGTGCTAGAGAGGGCAGTTTGGATACGCAGTATTTT.

A single count supports this clonotype. CDR3 in DNA: TGCAGTGCTAGAGGCCAAGGACGTGATCTCGGCCAGACCCAGTACTTC. This sequence encodes CSARGQGRDLGQTQYF. V gene TRBV20-1 combines with J gene TRBJ2-5; D not resolved. The V gene's germline CDR1 is DFQATT and CDR2 SNEGSKA (reference sequence). V dropped 1 base and J dropped 6 bases, with 21 bases sitting between them. The CDR3 has 16 amino acids.